What follows is one TCR beta chain and its context. What it recognizes is unknown. The data belong to a study of blood T cells in healthy people across ages. Sample-barcoded 5' priming and a J-beta primer mix drove a second PCR of 7 to 11 cycles. TCRdb ran MiXCR on the 5' RACE reads and lists one entry per CDR3 protein. This table holds about 830,000 distinct CDR3 sequences, roughly 50% found once. Whole-study findings and limits: Strong correlation existed between TCR beta diversity and naive T cell percentage.

This receptor was identified in a man aged 30 to 39 in good health. The sequencing sample was made of blood.

In DNA form, the CDR3 reads TGTGCCAGCATTTTTAAGGGGACTGAAGCTTTCTTT. Its translation is CASIFKGTEAFF. This rearrangement joins TRBV28 to TRBJ1-1; TRBD1 is a possible D gene (5 bases). This CDR3 is 12 amino acids long. CDR1 MDHEN and CDR2 SYDVKM come from the germline V gene. V dropped 7 bases and J dropped 5 bases, with 11 bases sitting between them.